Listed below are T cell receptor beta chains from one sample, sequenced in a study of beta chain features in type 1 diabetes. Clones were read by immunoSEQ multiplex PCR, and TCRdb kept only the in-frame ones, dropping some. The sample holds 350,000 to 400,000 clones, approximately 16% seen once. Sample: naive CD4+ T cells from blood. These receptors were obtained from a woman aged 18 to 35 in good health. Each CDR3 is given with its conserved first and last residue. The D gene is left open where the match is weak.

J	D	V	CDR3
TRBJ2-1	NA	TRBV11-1	CASSGGTAYYNEQFF
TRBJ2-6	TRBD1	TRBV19	CASSSPDRGLTGANVLTF
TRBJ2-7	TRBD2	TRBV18	CASGWRESYEQYF
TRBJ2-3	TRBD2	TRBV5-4	CASSPPPTSGRRNTQYF
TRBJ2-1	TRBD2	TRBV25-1	CASSDLLAGERNEQFF
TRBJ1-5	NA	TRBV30	CAWSGASSNQPQHF
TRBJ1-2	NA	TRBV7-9	CASSLDLLAGSAF
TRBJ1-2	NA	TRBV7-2	CASSLARGLDYGYTF
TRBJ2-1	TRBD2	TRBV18	CASSSGTSGSNYNEQFF
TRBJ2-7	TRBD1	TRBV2	CASRVGTAYEQYF
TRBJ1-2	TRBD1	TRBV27	CASSPPDRGWSGYTF
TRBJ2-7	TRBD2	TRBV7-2	CASNGGVAGYEQYF
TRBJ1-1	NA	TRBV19	CASSPRGLSTEAFF
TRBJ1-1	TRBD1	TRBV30	CAWRVQGIGTEAFF
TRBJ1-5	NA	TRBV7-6	CASSPDGLRNQPQHF
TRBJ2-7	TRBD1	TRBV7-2	CASSLQTGDYEQYF
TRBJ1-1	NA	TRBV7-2	CASSLAGLNTEAFF
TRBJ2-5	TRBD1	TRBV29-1	CSVLTGGAETQYF
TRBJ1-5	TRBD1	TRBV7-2	CASSTGQGGVNQPQHF
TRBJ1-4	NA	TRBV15	CATRTTATEKLFF
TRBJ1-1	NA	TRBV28	CASSLRGNTEAFF
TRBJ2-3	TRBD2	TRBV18	CASSPPAGGPSTDTQYF
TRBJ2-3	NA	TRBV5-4	CASSQGDWADTQYF
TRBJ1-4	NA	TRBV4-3	CASSQGGRREVFEKLFF
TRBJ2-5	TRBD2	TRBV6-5	CASRLGLAGRETQYF
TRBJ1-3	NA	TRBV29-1	CTADSGNTIYF